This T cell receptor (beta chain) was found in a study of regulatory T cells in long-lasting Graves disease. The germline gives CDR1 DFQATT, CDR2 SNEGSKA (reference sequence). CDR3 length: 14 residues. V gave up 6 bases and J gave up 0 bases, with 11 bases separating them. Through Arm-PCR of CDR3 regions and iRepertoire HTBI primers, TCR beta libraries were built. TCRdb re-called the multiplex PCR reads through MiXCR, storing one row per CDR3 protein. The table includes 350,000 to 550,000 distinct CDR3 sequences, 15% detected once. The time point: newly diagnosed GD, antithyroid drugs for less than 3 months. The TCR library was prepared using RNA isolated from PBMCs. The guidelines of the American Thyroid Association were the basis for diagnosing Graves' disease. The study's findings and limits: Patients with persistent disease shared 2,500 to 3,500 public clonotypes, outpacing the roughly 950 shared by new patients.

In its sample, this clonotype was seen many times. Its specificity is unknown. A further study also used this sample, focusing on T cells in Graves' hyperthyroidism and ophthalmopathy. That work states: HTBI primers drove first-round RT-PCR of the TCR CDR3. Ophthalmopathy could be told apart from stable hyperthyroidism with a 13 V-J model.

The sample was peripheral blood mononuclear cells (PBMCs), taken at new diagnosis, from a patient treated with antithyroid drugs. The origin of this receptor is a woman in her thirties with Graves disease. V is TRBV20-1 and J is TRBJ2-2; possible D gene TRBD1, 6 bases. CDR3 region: CSAPDSANTGELFF. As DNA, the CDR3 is TGCAGTGCACCGGACAGCGCGAACACCGGGGAGCTGTTTTTT.